These 29 T cell receptor beta chains originate from one sample sequenced in a study of brain T cells in children with intractable seizures. Sequencing was performed with immunoSEQ multiplex PCR; in TCRdb, only in-frame clones are kept and a portion is missing. Of 75,000 to 80,000 clones in the sample, around 93% are singletons; the top ten hold 1.5% to 1.7%. Here the sequenced sample was peripheral blood, taken at surgery. These receptors were taken from a boy in the first two years of life with tuberous sclerosis and intractable seizures.

The rearrangement uses TRBV7-3 and TRBJ2-5; 7 nucleotides agree with TRBD2. Germline lookup yields CDR1 SGHTA and CDR2 FQGTGA. V lost 1 base to trimming and J lost 5 bases; unmatched junction nucleotides: 7. CDR3 length: 15 residues. CDR3 coding DNA: TGTGCCAGCAGCTTAAGGGCGGGAGTAGGGGAGACCCAGTACTTC. Translation gives CASSLRAGVGETQYF.

V is TRBV19 and J is TRBJ1-2, with D unclear. V was shortened by 5 bases and J by 1 base, with 14 bases between the two germline ends. CDR1 is LNHDA and CDR2 is SQIVND in the germline V gene (reference sequence). This CDR3 has 15 residues. The CDR3 DNA reads as TGTGCCAGTAGTGAGGATGGGCCTCTTAACTATGGCTACACCTTC. Amino acid sequence: CASSEDGPLNYGYTF.

The chain uses TRBV27 and TRBJ2-7; 9 bases match TRBD1. This CDR3 has 15 amino acids. Trimming at V came to 5 bases and at J to 0 bases, leaving 5 bases not matched to a gene. CDR1 is MNHEY and CDR2 is SMNVEV in the germline V gene (reference sequence). The CDR3 coding sequence is TGTGCCAGCAGTAGGGACAGGGAGAGCTCCTACGAGCAGTACTTC. Translation gives CASSRDRESSYEQYF.

This clone was recorded only once. The V gene is TRBV6-5, the J gene TRBJ2-7, with no clear D. Germline CDR1 is MNHEY and CDR2 is SVGAGI. V gave up 0 bases and J gave up 0 bases, with 12 bases separating them. The CDR3 sequence is 16 residues long. CDR3 in amino acids: CASSYSVSPSSYEQYF. CDR3 DNA: TGTGCCAGCAGTTACTCAGTCAGCCCTAGCTCCTACGAGCAGTACTTC.

This chain uses TRBV30 with TRBJ2-1; 9 bases map to TRBD2. The CDR3 has 17 residues. Germline V lookup: CDR1 GTSNPN, CDR2 SVGIG (reference sequence). The V and J ends lost 2 bases and 4 bases, in that order; junction bases with no gene match: 12. CDR3 DNA: TGTGCCTGGAGTCATGTAGCGGGAGCTAGATTTTACAATGAGCAGTTCTTC. It yields the protein CAWSHVAGARFYNEQFF.

The V and J genes are TRBV19 and TRBJ1-1; D remains ambiguous. V dropped 1 base and J dropped 8 bases, with 11 bases sitting between them. This CDR3 has 13 residues. Germline-derived CDR1 and CDR2 are LNHDA and SQIVND (reference sequence). CDR3 nucleotides: TGTGCCAGTAGTATAGGCCACCCCCGGGAAGCTTTCTTT. Residues: CASSIGHPREAFF.

Written as DNA, the CDR3 is TGTGCCAGCAGCTTAGATGGGACAGAAATCAGATACGAGCAGTACTTC. Translating it yields CASSLDGTEIRYEQYF. V usage is TRBV7-9 and J usage is TRBJ2-7, with 7 bases fitting TRBD1. The CDR3 is made up of 16 amino acids. V lost 1 base and J lost 4; bases outside the gene matches: 10. CDR1 and CDR2 (germline): SEHNR, FQNEAQ (reference sequence).

V usage is TRBV7-9 and J usage is TRBJ2-2; D is tentatively TRBD1 or TRBD2 (6 bases each). The V gene's germline CDR1 is SEHNR and CDR2 FQNEAQ (reference sequence). The CDR3 has 15 amino acids. Trimming cost V 0 bases and J 5 bases, with 10 bases left between them. The CDR3 nucleotides read TGTGCCAGCAGCTTAGCTAGCGGACAGACCGGGGAGCTGTTTTTT. As protein: CASSLASGQTGELFF.

This rearrangement joins TRBV4-1 to TRBJ1-2, with 9 bases that match TRBD1. Per the germline V gene, CDR1 is MGHRA and CDR2 is YSYEKL. This CDR3 contains 16 residues. The V and J ends lost 0 bases and 3 bases, in that order; junction bases with no gene match: 5. The CDR3 bases are TGCGCCAGCAGCCAAGATTGGGACAGGGCGCACTATGGCTACACCTTC. It translates to CASSQDWDRAHYGYTF.

This chain links TRBV25-1 with TRBJ1-2, with TRBD1 as a possible D gene (6 bases). Looked up from germline, CDR1 is MGHDK and CDR2 is SYGVNS. The CDR3 is 13 amino acids. V lost 1 base, J lost 8 bases, and 11 bases lay in between. The CDR3 spells CASSEFGGQGYTF. CDR3 nucleotide sequence: TGTGCCAGCAGTGAATTTGGGGGGCAGGGCTACACCTTC.

The CDR3 DNA reads as TGTGCCAGCAGCAAGGACCCGGGACTACACTATGGCTACACCTTC. Its translation is CASSKDPGLHYGYTF. The J gene is TRBJ1-2, the V gene TRBV7-3; D possibly corresponds to TRBD1 (5 bases). This CDR3 has 15 amino acids. Per germline, CDR1 SGHTA and CDR2 FQGTGA. V dropped 5 bases and J dropped 3 bases, with 16 bases sitting between them. The entire variable domain, with the rest obtained from reference TRBV7-3 and TRBJ1-2, is as follows: GAGVSQTPSNKVTEKGKYVELRCDPISGHTALYWYRQSLGQGPEFLIYFQGTGAADDSGLPNDRFFAVRPEGSVSTLKIQRTERGDSAVYLCASSKDPGLHYGYTFGSGTRLTVV.

The chain links TRBV5-1 to TRBJ2-1, with D tentatively TRBD1 (5 bases). Germline V lookup: CDR1 SGHRS, CDR2 YFSETQ. The CDR3 covers 16 residues. V gave up 0 bases and J gave up 4 bases, with 14 bases separating them. CDR3 in amino acids: CASSLDRQPPYNEQFF. Here the CDR3 DNA reads TGCGCCAGCAGCTTGGATAGACAGCCTCCGTACAATGAGCAGTTCTTC.

This chain connects TRBV9 to TRBJ2-3; 7 nucleotides align to TRBD1. This CDR3 has 15 residues. V shed 4 bases and J 3 bases; nucleotides not matched to a gene: 8. Germline assignment: CDR1 SGDLS and CDR2 YYNGEE. The CDR3 DNA sequence: TGTGCCAGCAGCCGGGGACAGAGGGGGACAGATACGCAGTATTTT. Encoded protein: CASSRGQRGTDTQYF.

This chain connects TRBV6-5 to TRBJ2-6; D not resolved. Germline-derived CDR1 and CDR2 are MNHEY and SVGAGI. The V end lost 6 bases, the J end lost 2 bases, and 5 bases lay between the germline ends. The CDR3 has 13 residues. This chain's CDR3 is CASSVTGANVLTF. The CDR3 DNA is TGTGCCAGCAGCGTAACTGGGGCCAACGTCCTGACTTTC.

The chain is built from TRBV30 and TRBJ1-3, with D perhaps TRBD1 (6 bases). Deletions cut 4 bases from V and 0 bases from J, with 19 bases between. The CDR3 contains 17 residues. CDR1 and CDR2 (germline): GTSNPN, SVGIG (reference sequence). The CDR3 DNA is TGTGCCTGGAACCGTCAGGGGACAATCTACTCTGGAAACACCATATATTTT. Protein: CAWNRQGTIYSGNTIYF. Looking up the rest from reference TRBV30 and TRBJ1-3 gives the full variable domain: SQTIHQWPATLVQPVGSPLSLECTVEGTSNPNLYWYRQAAGRGLQLLFYSVGIGQISSEVPQNLSASRPQDRQFILSSKKLLLSDSGFYLCAWNRQGTIYSGNTIYFGEGSWLTVV.

The V and J genes are TRBV14 and TRBJ2-2; the D call may be TRBD1 or TRBD2 (5 bases each). V lost 2 bases and J lost 6, with 19 bases in between. CDR3 length: 17 residues. Germline CDR1 and CDR2: SGHDN and FVKESK. The chain's CDR3 is CASSQHSRDVFAGELFF. The CDR3 DNA reads as TGTGCCAGCAGCCAACACTCTCGGGACGTGTTCGCCGGGGAGCTGTTTTTT. The variable domain in full, with the rest retrieved from reference TRBV14 and TRBJ2-2, is EAGVTQFPSHSVIEKGQTVTLRCDPISGHDNLYWYRRVMGKEIKFLLHFVKESKQDESGMPNNRFLAERTGGTYSTLKVQPAELEDSGVYFCASSQHSRDVFAGELFFGEGSRLTVL.

This chain links TRBV7-2 with TRBJ1-3; D gene ambiguous. This CDR3 has 15 residues. Germline lookup yields CDR1 SGHTA and CDR2 FQGNSA. V was trimmed by 5 bases and J by 0 bases, leaving 11 bases between them. CDR3 loop: CASSPQSISGNTIYF. Here the CDR3 DNA reads TGTGCCAGCAGCCCACAAAGTATCTCTGGAAACACCATATATTTT.

The sample holds one count of this clone. The CDR3 reads CASSLGQGPEQYF. In DNA, the CDR3 is TGTGCCAGCAGCTTAGGGCAGGGTCCCGAGCAGTACTTC. The chain combines TRBV7-6 with TRBJ2-7, with D perhaps TRBD1 (5 bases). This CDR3 is built from 13 residues. The ends were cut back, 1 base at V and 6 bases at J, with 10 bases in the middle. Germline CDR1 reads SGHVS; CDR2 reads FNYEAQ.

This clone was found once. The gene calls are TRBV24-1 and TRBJ1-6, with D tentatively TRBD1 (5 bases). V lost 3 bases and J 7 bases, leaving 18 bases between the germline ends. Germline V gene lookup returns CDR1 KGHDR and CDR2 SFDVKD. This CDR3 region has 17 residues. The CDR3 sequence is CATSDLGTARFNSPLHF. CDR3 bases: TGTGCCACCAGTGATCTTGGGACGGCGAGATTCAATTCACCCCTCCACTTT.

The chain links TRBV19 to TRBJ2-1; 10 bases are a match to TRBD1. The length of the CDR3 is 14 residues. Trimming cost V 1 base and J 6 bases; bases outside gene matches: 0. Germline V gene sequence: CDR1 LNHDA, CDR2 SQIVND (reference sequence). In DNA, the CDR3 is TGTGCCAGTAGTATAGGGACAGGGGGCAATGAGCAGTTCTTC. Its protein product is CASSIGTGGNEQFF. Filled out from reference TRBV19 and TRBJ2-1, the complete variable domain reads DGGITQSPKYLFRKEGQNVTLSCEQNLNHDAMYWYRQDPGQGLRLIYYSQIVNDFQKGDIAEGYSVSREKKESFPLTVTSAQKNPTAFYLCASSIGTGGNEQFFGPGTRLTVL.

The V call is TRBV6-5, the J call TRBJ2-1; D is uncertain. In germline, CDR1 is MNHEY, CDR2 SVGAGI. V was clipped by 6 bases and J by 1 base, with 10 bases between them. CDR3 length equals 14 residues. The chain's CDR3 is CASRRPPSYNEQFF. In DNA form, the CDR3 reads TGTGCCAGCAGACGTCCCCCTTCCTACAATGAGCAGTTCTTC.

The rearrangement uses TRBV7-3 and TRBJ2-7; the match to TRBD2 covers 9 bases. J gave up 3 bases and V 5 bases, and 8 bases lay outside the gene matches. Per germline, CDR1 SGHTA and CDR2 FQGTGA. This CDR3 has 15 amino acids. In nucleotides, the CDR3 is TGTGCCAGCAGCCCGATTGCGGGAGGGCTCTACGAGCAGTACTTC. Protein sequence: CASSPIAGGLYEQYF.

The chain has TRBV4-2 and TRBJ1-1; the D is unclear. The CDR3 extends over 16 amino acids. V lost 0 bases to trimming and J lost 1 base, with 12 bases between them. CDR1 and CDR2 (germline): LGHNA, YNFKEQ. The CDR3 loop reads CASSQDGQLWNTEAFF. Here the CDR3 DNA reads TGTGCCAGCAGCCAAGATGGGCAGCTTTGGAACACTGAAGCTTTCTTT.

The chain couples TRBV7-8 to TRBJ1-1; D not certain. Germline V gene lookup returns CDR1 SGHVS and CDR2 FQNEAQ. This CDR3 region has 14 residues. Trimming removed 3 bases at V and 2 bases at J, with 10 bases between. The CDR3 DNA sequence: TGTGCCAGCAGCTTGATAGTAGGCAACACTGAAGCTTTCTTT. Residues: CASSLIVGNTEAFF. Drawing the rest from reference TRBV7-8 and TRBJ1-1, the complete variable domain is GAGVSQSPRYKVAKRGQDVALRCDPISGHVSLFWYQQALGQGPEFLTYFQNEAQLDKSGLPSDRFFAERPEGSVSTLKIQRTQQEDSAVYLCASSLIVGNTEAFFGQGTRLTVV.

The gene calls are TRBV15 and TRBJ2-3; D not resolved. This CDR3 has 12 residues. Germline assignment: CDR1 LNHNV and CDR2 YYDKDF (reference sequence). The ends were cut back, 0 bases at V and 6 bases at J, with 4 bases in the middle. The CDR3 loop reads CATSRDLDTQYF. Here the CDR3 DNA reads TGTGCCACCAGCAGAGATCTGGATACGCAGTATTTT.

V and J are TRBV19 and TRBJ2-7, with D unresolved. Germline V gives CDR1 LNHDA, CDR2 SQIVND (reference sequence). The V end was cut by 1 base, the J end by 5 bases, with 3 bases between. The CDR3 has 11 residues. Here the CDR3 DNA reads TGTGCCAGTAGTATAGCAAACGAGCAGTACTTC. It specifies CASSIANEQYF. Combining the CDR3 with reference TRBV19 and TRBJ2-7 gives the whole variable domain DGGITQSPKYLFRKEGQNVTLSCEQNLNHDAMYWYRQDPGQGLRLIYYSQIVNDFQKGDIAEGYSVSREKKESFPLTVTSAQKNPTAFYLCASSIANEQYFGPGTRLTVT.

The rearrangement uses TRBV10-3 and TRBJ2-1; 9 bases line up with TRBD1. V dropped 11 bases and J dropped 8; count of bases not matched to a gene: 10. The CDR3 runs to 13 residues. CDR1 and CDR2 from the germline V gene are ENHRY and SYGVKD. This CDR3 is CAAWDRDLDEQFF. As DNA, the CDR3 is TGTGCCGCCTGGGACAGGGACCTGGATGAGCAGTTCTTC.

CDR3 sequence: CAWSGGSYNSPLHF. The CDR3 DNA follows: TGTGCCTGGAGTGGGGGCTCCTATAATTCACCCCTCCACTTT. V is TRBV30 and J is TRBJ1-6; no clear D gene. The CDR3 sequence is 14 residues long. Germline V gene sequence: CDR1 GTSNPN, CDR2 SVGIG (reference sequence). V was trimmed by 1 base and J by 0 bases, leaving 4 bases between them.

V and J are TRBV11-2 and TRBJ2-3, with D perhaps being TRBD1 or TRBD2 (5 bases each). V was pared by 6 bases and J by 0 bases, with 16 bases between. In germline, CDR1 is SGHAT, CDR2 FQNNGV. The CDR3 is 16 residues long. The CDR3 is CASSPLWGSSTDTQYF. CDR3 nucleotides: TGTGCCAGCAGTCCCTTATGGGGGTCTAGCACAGATACGCAGTATTTT.